The present T cell receptor (beta chain) was sequenced within a study of blood T cell repertoires in COVID-19. Original processing methods: For nucleated cells, counts were estimated from reference gene primer amplification. The assay was immunoSEQ multiplex PCR, and TCRdb's table has in-frame clones only and misses some. That table furnishes V, J and clone size, whereas the DNA furnished D and trimming. In the table there are 75,000 to 85,000 clones, roughly 85% of which are singletons. Recruited during active infection, patients (from Seattle) were subsequently followed longitudinally. Sequencing was done on a sample of peripheral blood. The clonotype comes from a man in his 60s with COVID-19, enrolled during active disease.

The CDR3 reads CATSDRTSGRAMDTQYF. CDR3 sequence (DNA): TGTGCCACCAGTGATCGAACTAGCGGGAGGGCCATGGATACGCAGTATTTT. The rearrangement uses TRBV24-1 and TRBJ2-3; 13 nucleotides agree with TRBD2. The length of the CDR3 is 17 residues. The J segment lost 6 bases and the V segment lost 3 bases, leaving 8 bases of the junction unmatched. CDR1 is KGHDR and CDR2 is SFDVKD in the germline V gene.